These T cell receptor beta chains were read from a single sample in a study of PD-1 blockade in classical Hodgkin lymphoma. Repertoires were generated with immunoSEQ multiplex PCR, while TCRdb's copy carries only in-frame clones and drops some. The sample has nearly 55,000 clones; over 70% are singletons. This specimen was peripheral blood mononuclear cells (PBMCs), taken at baseline. The receptors were gathered from a human donor with classical Hodgkin lymphoma. Both conserved end residues are part of each CDR3. A D gene is named only where the DNA matches it firmly. Clone sizes are given selectively: once, few, many, or a class where the clone is expanded.

d_gene,j_gene,v_gene,abundance,CDR3nt,CDR3aa
.,TRBJ1-1,TRBV27,.,TGTGCCAGCAGTCCGGGAACCAACACTGAAGCTTTCTTT,CASSPGTNTEAFF
.,TRBJ1-1,TRBV30,.,TGTGCCTGGAGTGTACAAGGTGCTGAAGCTTTCTTT,CAWSVQGAEAFF
TRBD1,TRBJ1-1,TRBV7-9,.,TGTGCCAGCAGCTTAGCGGGACAGGGGGCACTGAACACTGAAGCTTTCTTT,CASSLAGQGALNTEAFF
.,TRBJ1-1,TRBV5-1,few,TGCGCCAGCAGCTTGGGATCAGGGAAGAACACTGAAGCTTTCTTT,CASSLGSGKNTEAFF
.,TRBJ1-1,TRBV7-8,.,TGTGCCAGCAGCTTAACGAGGCTAATGAACACTGAAGCTTTCTTT,CASSLTRLMNTEAFF
TRBD1,TRBJ1-1,TRBV7-9,.,TGTGCCAGCAGCTTTACCGATGACAGGGGGCAGAACACTGAAGCTTTCTTT,CASSFTDDRGQNTEAFF
.,TRBJ2-1,TRBV27,.,TGTGCCAGCAGTTATGGACAGTTCGGCAATGAGCAGTTCTTC,CASSYGQFGNEQFF
.,TRBJ2-3,TRBV14,.,TGTGCCAGCAGCCAAGAGACATCACGAGGGGGTACGCAGTATTTT,CASSQETSRGGTQYF
TRBD1,TRBJ2-1,TRBV7-9,.,TGTGCCAGCAGCCCCCCACCCGGGACAGGGTACAATGAGCAGTTCTTC,CASSPPPGTGYNEQFF
TRBD2,TRBJ2-1,TRBV6-6,few,TGTGCCAGCAGTTACCTTAGCGGGAGGGCCGCCAATGAGCAGTTCTTC,CASSYLSGRAANEQFF
TRBD1,TRBJ1-2,TRBV6-5,.,TGTGCCAGCAGTCCCCACTTTCTTAAAGGGGGCGACACCTTC,CASSPHFLKGGDTF
.,TRBJ2-5,TRBV4-2,few,TGTGCCAGCAGCCAAGAGTGGGGAGGTGAGACCCAGTACTTC,CASSQEWGGETQYF
.,TRBJ2-1,TRBV27,once,TGTGCCAGCAGTTTGTACGAGCTCCCCGACGGGAATGAGCAGTTCTTC,CASSLYELPDGNEQFF
.,TRBJ2-4,TRBV7-9,.,TGTGCCGTCGGCCCCGAGCTCGCCAAAAACATTCAGTACTTC,CAVGPELAKNIQYF
TRBD2,TRBJ2-1,TRBV19,.,TGTGCCACCTCTCTAACGGGAGGTTTCAATGAGCAGTTCTTC,CATSLTGGFNEQFF
TRBD1,TRBJ1-1,TRBV6-6,.,TGTGCCAGCAGTGGCGTTACAGGGGCCCGGAACACTGAAGCTTTCTTT,CASSGVTGARNTEAFF
.,TRBJ2-3,TRBV9,once,TGTGCCAGCAGCTTTCAGACCGGCACAGATACGCAGTATTTT,CASSFQTGTDTQYF
.,TRBJ2-3,TRBV18,.,TGTGCCAGCTCACCCTCAACTCTGGGCACAGATACGCAGTATTTT,CASSPSTLGTDTQYF
TRBD1,TRBJ1-6,TRBV30,.,TGTGCCGCCCGGGACAGTCGTTCACCCCTCCACTTT,CAARDSRSPLHF
.,TRBJ2-3,TRBV7-2,once,TGTGCCAGCAGGTACTGGGGCCATCGGGGCGGAGATACGCAGTATTTT,CASRYWGHRGGDTQYF
TRBD1,TRBJ2-2,TRBV18,once,TGTGCCAGCTCACAGGGGGCTAACACCGGGGAGCTGTTTTTT,CASSQGANTGELFF
TRBD2,TRBJ2-2,TRBV4-2,.,TGTGCCAGCAGCCAAGCGGGACTAGCGGTATCCGAGACGGCCGGGGAGCTGTTTTTT,CASSQAGLAVSETAGELFF
.,TRBJ1-2,TRBV7-8,few,TGTGCCAGCAGCGGTCAGGGAGGCTATGGCTACACCTTC,CASSGQGGYGYTF
.,TRBJ2-3,TRBV5-6,few,TGTGCCAGCAGCTTGGCAGGGCTCTTGGCAGATACGCAGTATTTT,CASSLAGLLADTQYF